This TCR beta chain appears in the sequencing data of a study of patients and donors after allogeneic stem cell transplantation. TCRdb fed the RT-PCR reads into MiXCR, producing one record per CDR3 protein. This sample yields a few hundred thousand distinct CDR3 sequences, of which more than 35% are seen a single time; approximately 10% belongs to the top ten. The material sequenced was blood, either unsorted or a sorted T cell fraction (not recorded which). The clonotype comes from a human donor who was either an allogeneic HSCT recipient or a stem cell or donor lymphocyte infusion donor (not recorded which). It is not recorded whose cells these are; they may come from a transplant donor.

CDR3 loop: CAISESPGQGKTGYEQYF. The CDR3 coding sequence is TGTGCCATCAGTGAGTCTCCGGGACAGGGAAAAACGGGCTACGAGCAGTACTTC. The rearrangement joins TRBV10-3 to TRBJ2-7, with 9 bases fitting TRBD1. The ends lost 0 bases at V and 3 bases at J; junction bases unmatched: 12. This CDR3 is 18 amino acids long. Germline CDR1 is ENHRY and CDR2 is SYGVKD.